One and the same sample provided the 21 T cell receptor beta chains below, sequenced in a study of T cell changes during pregnancy in multiple sclerosis. Clones were sequenced by immunoSEQ multiplex PCR, and TCRdb holds only the in-frame ones, with some missing. Here the sample spans under 70,000 clones, about nine tenths being singletons. The sample was peripheral blood, taken in the second trimester of pregnancy. These receptors came from a female donor with multiple sclerosis, enrolled in a pregnancy study.

J is TRBJ2-2 and V is TRBV7-3; D unresolved. With 3 bases removed from V and 1 base from J, the gap between germline ends came to 12 bases. The CDR3 spans 16 residues. Germline lookup yields CDR1 SGHTA and CDR2 FQGTGA. CDR3 protein: CASSFFPDMNTGELFF. In DNA form, the CDR3 reads TGTGCCAGCAGCTTTTTTCCAGATATGAACACCGGGGAGCTGTTTTTT.

The chain employs TRBV15 and TRBJ1-1; D perhaps matches TRBD1 (5 bases). The ends were cut back, 0 bases at V and 0 bases at J, with 11 bases in the middle. Looked up from germline, CDR1 is LNHNV and CDR2 is YYDKDF (reference sequence). The CDR3 loop spans 16 amino acids. The CDR3 nucleotides read TGTGCCACCAGCAGAGACCAGGGTCCCATGAACACTGAAGCTTTCTTT. The encoded protein is CATSRDQGPMNTEAFF.

The chain uses TRBV7-9 and TRBJ1-5, with a tentative D call TRBD1 (6 bases). This CDR3 contains 14 residues. Trimming pared 6 bases from V and 3 bases from J, leaving 12 bases between. Germline V lookup: CDR1 SEHNR, CDR2 FQNEAQ (reference sequence). CDR3 region: CASSPTGLNQPQHF. CDR3 nucleotide sequence: TGTGCCAGCAGTCCGACAGGCCTCAATCAGCCCCAGCATTTT.

The J gene is TRBJ1-2, the V gene TRBV11-2, with D possibly matching TRBD1 (5 bases). The length of the CDR3 is 12 residues. Germline CDR1 and CDR2: SGHAT and FQNNGV. V was cut by 2 bases and J by 5 bases, with 6 bases left in between. The CDR3 DNA sequence: TGTGCCAGCAGCTTATCAGGGTATGGCTACACCTTC. It translates to CASSLSGYGYTF.

This sequence joins TRBV4-1 and TRBJ1-2; a possible D gene is TRBD1 (5 bases). The CDR3 sequence is 14 residues long. Germline-derived CDR1 and CDR2 are MGHRA and YSYEKL. V shed 3 bases and J shed 4 bases, with 12 bases lying between them. CDR3 residues: CASSQATVPYGYTF. For the CDR3, the DNA is TGCGCCAGCAGCCAGGCGACAGTGCCCTATGGCTACACCTTC.

The genes are TRBV7-2 and TRBJ2-7; 9 bases are shared with TRBD1. Unmatched junction bases numbered 5, after V lost 5 bases and J lost 3 bases. The CDR3 consists of 14 residues. The V gene's germline CDR1 is SGHTA and CDR2 FQGNSA. CDR3 DNA: TGTGCCAGCAGCGGGAGGACAGGGGTCTACGAGCAGTACTTC. It is translated as CASSGRTGVYEQYF.

The rearrangement links TRBV4-1 to TRBJ2-7, with TRBD1 as a possible D gene (5 bases). V lost 2 bases and J lost 4, with 12 bases in between. This CDR3 contains 14 residues. Germline V gene data show CDR1 as MGHRA and CDR2 as YSYEKL. CDR3 amino acids: CASSQRTGEYEQYF. CDR3 coding DNA: TGCGCCAGCAGCCAAAGAACAGGAGAATACGAGCAGTACTTC.

The rearrangement links TRBV27 to TRBJ2-1, with TRBD1 matching 7 bases. CDR3 length equals 13 residues. The V and J ends lost 2 bases and 9 bases, in that order; junction bases with no gene match: 4. Germline-derived CDR1 and CDR2 are MNHEY and SMNVEV (reference sequence). The CDR3 nucleotides are TGTGCCAGCAGTTTACTCACAGGGGCTGAGCAGTTCTTC. This codes for CASSLLTGAEQFF.

This sequence joins TRBV10-3 and TRBJ1-4, with 10 bases identical to TRBD1. Germline V CDR1 and CDR2: ENHRY, SYGVKD. V trimming: 5 bases; J trimming: 14 bases; junction bases outside the gene matches: 11. The CDR3 is made up of 14 amino acids. CDR3 nucleotides: TGTGCCATCAGTAAGACAGGGGGCGCGGATGGCCTGTTTTTT. Translating gives CAISKTGGADGLFF.

This clone occurred a few times. The chain combines TRBV6-1 with TRBJ1-1; 8 nucleotides agree with TRBD1. The length of the CDR3 is 13 residues. Germline V gene lookup returns CDR1 MNHNS and CDR2 SASEGT. V was clipped by 7 bases and J by 4 bases; unmatched bases: 5. CDR3 nucleotides: TGTGCCAGCAAGGACAGGGAGGCCACTGAAGCTTTCTTT. The encoded protein is CASKDREATEAFF.

V gene TRBV7-3 combines with J gene TRBJ1-1, with 8 positions matching TRBD1. CDR3 size: 15 residues. After removal of 1 base from V and 3 bases from J, the junction contained 4 bases not matched to a gene. The germline V gene has CDR1 SGHTA and CDR2 FQGTGA. The CDR3 loop reads CASSLMQGADTEAFF. CDR3 DNA sequence: TGTGCCAGCAGCTTAATGCAGGGGGCGGACACTGAAGCTTTCTTT.

This clone showed up just once. This rearrangement joins TRBV7-9 to TRBJ1-1, with D possibly being TRBD1 (6 bases). Germline V gene sequence: CDR1 SEHNR, CDR2 FQNEAQ (reference sequence). V shed 5 bases and J shed 4 bases, with 20 bases lying between them. The CDR3 is 16 amino acids. CDR3 coding DNA: TGTGCCAGCAGCCCCCAGGGGATCCGGACAAGCACTGAAGCTTTCTTT. This gives the protein CASSPQGIRTSTEAFF.

This clone occurred a few times. This chain uses TRBV2 with TRBJ1-5, with 9 bases lining up with TRBD1. Per the germline V gene, CDR1 is SNHLY and CDR2 is FYNNEI. The V and J ends lost 7 bases and 6 bases, in that order; junction bases with no gene match: 10. The CDR3 is 15 amino acids. The CDR3 DNA follows: TGTGCCAGCACCCCACAGGGGGCCCCCTTTCAGCCCCAGCATTTT. Translated, it gives CASTPQGAPFQPQHF.

This chain joins TRBV28 and TRBJ1-1; 7 bases are a match to TRBD1. V gave up 3 bases and J gave up 1 base; unmatched junction bases: 8. Germline loops: CDR1 MDHEN, CDR2 SYDVKM. The length of the CDR3 is 16 residues. DNA for the CDR3: TGTGCCAGCAGTTTTGACCCTTGGACAGGGAACACTGAAGCTTTCTTT. As protein: CASSFDPWTGNTEAFF.

V gene TRBV5-4 combines with J gene TRBJ1-1, with 7 bases matching TRBD1. The CDR3 consists of 14 residues. Germline V CDR1 and CDR2: SGHNT, YYREEE (reference sequence). The V and J ends lost 3 bases and 0 bases, in that order; junction bases with no gene match: 2. The CDR3 nucleotides read TGTGCCAGCAGCTCGGGACAGTTGAACACTGAAGCTTTCTTT. Translating it yields CASSSGQLNTEAFF.

The rearrangement links TRBV5-1 to TRBJ2-7, with a weak D call TRBD1 (5 bases). The CDR3 sequence is 15 residues long. The V gene's germline CDR1 is SGHRS and CDR2 YFSETQ. V was cut by 0 bases and J by 0 bases, with 10 bases left in between. The CDR3 DNA is TGCGCCAGCAGCTTGGGGTCAGGGATCTCCTACGAGCAGTACTTC. Protein sequence: CASSLGSGISYEQYF.

The J gene is TRBJ1-4, the V gene TRBV5-1, with 7 bases identical to TRBD1. With 5 bases clipped from V and 3 bases from J, the junction kept 4 bases outside the gene matches. Looked up from germline, CDR1 is SGHRS and CDR2 is YFSETQ. CDR3 length: 14 residues. DNA of the CDR3: TGCGCCAGCAGGGGACAGCACCCTAATGAAAAACTGTTTTTT. Translating it yields CASRGQHPNEKLFF.

This chain links TRBV9 with TRBJ1-6; D is uncertain. V lost 0 bases to trimming and J lost 1 base, with 11 bases between them. In germline, CDR1 is SGDLS, CDR2 YYNGEE. This CDR3 contains 17 residues. The CDR3 loop reads CASSVGVRRSYNSPLHF. In DNA, the CDR3 is TGTGCCAGCAGCGTAGGGGTTAGGAGGTCCTATAATTCACCCCTCCACTTT. The full variable domain, completed using reference TRBV9 and TRBJ1-6, is DSGVTQTPKHLITATGQRVTLRCSPRSGDLSVYWYQQSLDQGLQFLIQYYNGEERAKGNILERFSAQQFPDLHSELNLSSLELGDSALYFCASSVGVRRSYNSPLHFGNGTRLTVT.

The chain couples TRBV5-4 to TRBJ1-6, with a possible D match to TRBD1 (6 bases). The CDR3 is made up of 14 amino acids. Trimming stripped 0 bases from V and 10 bases from J, with 11 bases between. CDR1 is SGHNT and CDR2 is YYREEE in the germline V gene (reference sequence). CDR3 residues: CASSLDRASSPLHF. In nucleotides, the CDR3 is TGTGCCAGCAGCTTGGACAGGGCCTCCTCACCCCTCCACTTT.

The chain joins TRBV10-3 to TRBJ1-4; 9 bases line up with TRBD1. This CDR3 comprises 20 residues. With V trimmed by 2 bases and J by 3 bases, 16 bases remained unmatched. The germline V gene encodes CDR1 ENHRY and CDR2 SYGVKD. The CDR3 nucleotides are TGTGCCATCAGTGAGCATCTGGACAGGGGTGGCATAGAAGCTAATGAAAAACTGTTTTTT. It translates to CAISEHLDRGGIEANEKLFF.

The V and J genes are TRBV18 and TRBJ1-2; no definite D call. V lost 0 bases and J lost 3, with 8 bases in between. The V gene's germline CDR1 is KGHSH and CDR2 LQKENI. The CDR3 has 14 amino acids. The CDR3 sequence is CASSPPSVHYGYTF. CDR3 coding DNA: TGTGCCAGCTCACCACCGAGCGTACACTATGGCTACACCTTC. Full variable domain (remainder filled in from reference TRBV18 and TRBJ1-2): NAGVMQNPRHLVRRRGQEARLRCSPMKGHSHVYWYRQLPEEGLKFMVYLQKENIIDESGMPKERFSAEFPKEGPSILRIQQVVRGDSAAYFCASSPPSVHYGYTFGSGTRLTVV.